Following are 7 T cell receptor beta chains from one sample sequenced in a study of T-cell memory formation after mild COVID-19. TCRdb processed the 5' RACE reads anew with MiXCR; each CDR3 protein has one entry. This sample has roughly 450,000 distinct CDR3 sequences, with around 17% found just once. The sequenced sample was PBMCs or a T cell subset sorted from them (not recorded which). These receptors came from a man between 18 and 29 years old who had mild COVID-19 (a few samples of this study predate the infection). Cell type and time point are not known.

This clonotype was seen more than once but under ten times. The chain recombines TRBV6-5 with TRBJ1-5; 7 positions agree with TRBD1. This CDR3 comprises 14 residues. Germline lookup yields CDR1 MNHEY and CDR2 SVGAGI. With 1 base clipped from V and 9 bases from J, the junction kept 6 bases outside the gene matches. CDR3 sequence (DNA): TGTGCCAGCAGTTACTACAGGGGTCAGGGGCCCCAGCATTTT. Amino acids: CASSYYRGQGPQHF.

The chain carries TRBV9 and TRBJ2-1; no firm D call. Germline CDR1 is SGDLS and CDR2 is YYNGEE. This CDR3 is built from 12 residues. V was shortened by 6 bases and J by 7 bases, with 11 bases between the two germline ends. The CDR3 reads CASIARVNEQFF. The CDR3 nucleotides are TGTGCCAGCATCGCTAGGGTGAATGAGCAGTTCTTC.

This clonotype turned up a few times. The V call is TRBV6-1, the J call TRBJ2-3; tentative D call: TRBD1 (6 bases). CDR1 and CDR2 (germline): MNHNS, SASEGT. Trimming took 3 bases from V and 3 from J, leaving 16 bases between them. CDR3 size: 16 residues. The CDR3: CASSDPSKGVTDTQYF. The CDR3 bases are TGTGCCAGCAGTGATCCTTCAAAGGGGGTGACAGATACGCAGTATTTT.

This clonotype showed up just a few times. Here the CDR3 reads CASSNVAGSNQPQHF. For the CDR3, the DNA is TGTGCCAGTAGTAACGTTGCGGGTAGCAATCAGCCCCAGCATTTT. V gene TRBV19 combines with J gene TRBJ1-5, with no clear D. V lost 4 bases, J lost 0 bases, and 10 bases lay in between. The CDR3 totals 15 residues. CDR1 and CDR2 from the germline V gene are LNHDA and SQIVND (reference sequence).

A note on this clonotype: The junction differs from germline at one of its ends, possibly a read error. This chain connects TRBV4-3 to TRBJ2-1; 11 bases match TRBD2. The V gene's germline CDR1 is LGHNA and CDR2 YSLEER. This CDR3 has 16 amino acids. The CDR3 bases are TGCGCCAGCAGCAAAGAGAGAGGTCTAGCGGGGGGCGAGCAGTTCTTC. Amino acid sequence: CASSKERGLAGGEQFF.

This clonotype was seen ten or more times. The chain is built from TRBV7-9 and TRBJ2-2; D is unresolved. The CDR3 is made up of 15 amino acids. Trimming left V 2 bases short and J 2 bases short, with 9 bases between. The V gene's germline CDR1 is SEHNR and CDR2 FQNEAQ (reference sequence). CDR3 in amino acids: CASSLWGTNTGELFF. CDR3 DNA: TGTGCCAGCAGCTTATGGGGAACTAACACCGGGGAGCTGTTTTTT. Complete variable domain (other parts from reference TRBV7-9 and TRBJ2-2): DTGVSQNPRHKITKRGQNVTFRCDPISEHNRLYWYRQTLGQGPEFLTYFQNEAQLEKSRLLSDRFSAERPKGSFSTLEIQRTEQGDSAMYLCASSLWGTNTGELFFGEGSRLTVL.

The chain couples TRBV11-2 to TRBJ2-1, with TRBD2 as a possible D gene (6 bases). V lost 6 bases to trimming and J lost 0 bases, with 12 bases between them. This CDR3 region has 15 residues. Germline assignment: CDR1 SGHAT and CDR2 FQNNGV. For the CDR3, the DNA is TGTGCCAGCAGGTCCCTAGCGACCTCCTACAATGAGCAGTTCTTC. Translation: CASRSLATSYNEQFF. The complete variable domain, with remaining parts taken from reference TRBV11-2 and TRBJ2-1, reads EAGVAQSPRYKIIEKRQSVAFWCNPISGHATLYWYQQILGQGPKLLIQFQNNGVVDDSQLPKDRFSAERLKGVDSTLKIQPAKLEDSAVYLCASRSLATSYNEQFFGPGTRLTVL.